This T cell receptor (beta chain) emerged from a study of T cell repertoires in cytomegalovirus infection. Study at large: CMV infection together with matching HLA type was indicated by public TCR beta signatures. Findings and caveats of the study: Dominating the ex vivo response were TCR beta clonotypes that were CMV-specific and HLA-C-restricted. Summed public TCR beta family frequency identified CMV carriers bearing the relevant HLA.

The CDR3 covers 15 residues. TCRdb independently ran MiXCR on the reads; one entry per CDR3 protein. Of more than 200,000 distinct CDR3 sequences listed, 9.1% are singletons. Many counts were recorded for this clonotype. Its antigen is as yet unknown. Germline is not matched at one junction end, which may reflect a read error. The origin of this receptor is a human donor in good health (CMV status not recorded). Some clones in this sample may be carry-over from other donors' samples. V usage is TRBV12-3 or TRBV12-4 and J usage is TRBJ2-1; 11 nucleotides line up with TRBD2. The sequenced sample was PBMCs. As DNA, the CDR3 is TGTGCCAGCAGTCTAGCCGGGACTAGCGGCTTCGAGCAGTTCTTC. The encoded protein is CASSLAGTSGFEQFF.